The clone carrying this T cell receptor (beta chain) was recorded once. As yet, its antigen is unknown. A multiplex PCR was run with 60 Vbeta primers and 13 Jbeta primers. Some clones are missing from TCRdb's copy, which holds only in-frame ones; the method was immunoSEQ multiplex PCR. Among around 210,000 clones, approximately 84% were seen once, and the ten largest hold 0.24%. The record originates from a study of cytomegalovirus exposure and HLA in healthy donors. Study information: Out of 300 to 500 genotyped donors, less than 90% belonged to the Caucasian-associated ancestry cluster. Whole-study results and caveats: The majority of TCR sequences were rare, yet some public TCRs appeared in many donors. After further analysis at a later stage, 15,000 to 20,000 TCR beta sequences were associated with HLA alleles at 0.05 false discovery rate. The study assumed roughly uniform donor sequencing depth for presence/absence analyses.

CDR3 length equals 11 residues. Germline V gene sequence: CDR1 SGHDT, CDR2 YYEEEE. The V end lost 0 bases, the J end lost 8 bases, and 2 bases lay between the germline ends. The chain is built from TRBV5-6 and TRBJ2-2; D is unresolved. The source material was PBMCs. This TCR was sampled from a girl aged 2 to 9 in good health and CMV-seronegative. The chain's CDR3 is CASSLAGELFF. CDR3 bases: TGTGCCAGCAGCTTGGCAGGGGAGCTGTTTTTT.